Presented here are 11 T cell receptor beta chains from one specimen sequenced in a study of cytomegalovirus exposure and HLA in healthy donors. PCR involved 60 Vbeta and 13 Jbeta primers. Repertoires were generated with immunoSEQ multiplex PCR, while TCRdb's copy carries only in-frame clones and drops some. The sample gives 200,000 or so clones, roughly four fifths of which show up once; about 2% is in the top ten. Source material: PBMCs. Source of these receptors: a woman aged 18 to 35 in good health and CMV-seropositive.

The gene calls are TRBV6-5 and TRBJ1-1; no clear D. CDR3 length: 15 residues. Germline loops: CDR1 MNHEY, CDR2 SVGAGI. Between the trimmed V and J ends, which lost 0 bases and 3 bases, there was a span of 11 bases. CDR3 residues: CASSYSSYSDTEAFF. For the CDR3, the DNA is TGTGCCAGCAGTTACTCGTCGTATTCGGACACTGAAGCTTTCTTT.

This clone appeared a few times. The genes are TRBV7-7 and TRBJ2-7, with D tentatively TRBD1 (6 bases). The V and J ends lost 1 base and 3 bases respectively, with 13 bases between them. The CDR3 has 15 amino acids. CDR1 is SSHAT, CDR2 FNYEAQ, per germline (reference sequence). The CDR3: CASSLGQGRGYEQYF. DNA for the CDR3: TGTGCCAGCAGCTTAGGGCAGGGCAGGGGCTACGAGCAGTACTTC. Full variable domain (remainder filled in from reference TRBV7-7 and TRBJ2-7): GAGVSQSPRYKVTKRGQDVTLRCDPISSHATLYWYQQALGQGPEFLTYFNYEAQPDKSGLPSDRFSAERPEGSISTLTIQRTEQRDSAMYRCASSLGQGRGYEQYFGPGTRLTVT.

The chain carries TRBV6-1 and TRBJ2-7; 7 nucleotides line up with TRBD1. The CDR3 consists of 15 residues. Per germline, CDR1 MNHNS and CDR2 SASEGT. V was pared by 0 bases and J by 4 bases, with 6 bases of the junction left unmatched. In DNA, the CDR3 is TGTGCCAGCAGTGAAGCCGGGGACAGCCCATACGAGCAGTACTTC. This translates into CASSEAGDSPYEQYF.

The chain is built from TRBV6-1 and TRBJ1-3; 7 bases agree with TRBD1. Germline V gene sequence: CDR1 MNHNS, CDR2 SASEGT. The J segment lost 2 bases and the V segment lost 1 base, leaving 2 bases of the junction unmatched. The CDR3 is made up of 15 amino acids. The CDR3 region is CASSEVGGTGNTIYF. The CDR3 DNA is TGTGCCAGCAGTGAAGTAGGGGGCACTGGAAACACCATATATTTT.

This chain's CDR3 is CASSPTVYQETQYF. CDR3 in DNA: TGTGCCAGCTCACCAACAGTGTACCAAGAGACCCAGTACTTC. V and J are TRBV18 and TRBJ2-5; D is unresolved. From germline, CDR1 is KGHSH and CDR2 LQKENI. The CDR3 totals 14 residues. The V gene lost 2 bases and the J gene lost 0 bases, with 7 bases spanning the gap. Full variable domain (outside the CDR3, taken from reference TRBV18 and TRBJ2-5): NAGVMQNPRHLVRRRGQEARLRCSPMKGHSHVYWYRQLPEEGLKFMVYLQKENIIDESGMPKERFSAEFPKEGPSILRIQQVVRGDSAAYFCASSPTVYQETQYFGPGTRLLVL.

This chain links TRBV28 with TRBJ2-1, with D possibly matching TRBD2 (5 bases). This CDR3 region has 13 residues. Germline V gives CDR1 MDHEN, CDR2 SYDVKM. The V end lost 2 bases, the J end lost 4 bases, and 6 bases lay between the germline ends. CDR3 in amino acids: CASSLTGYNEQFF. The CDR3 bases are TGTGCCAGCAGTTTAACGGGATACAATGAGCAGTTCTTC. The whole variable domain, remainder taken from reference TRBV28 and TRBJ2-1, is DVKVTQSSRYLVKRTGEKVFLECVQDMDHENMFWYRQDPGLGLRLIYFSYDVKMKEKGDIPEGYSVSREKKERFSLILESASTNQTSMYLCASSLTGYNEQFFGPGTRLTVL.

This chain connects TRBV28 to TRBJ1-3; D perhaps matches TRBD1 (6 bases). With 5 bases removed from V and 9 bases from J, the gap between germline ends came to 20 bases. Germline V gene lookup returns CDR1 MDHEN and CDR2 SYDVKM. This CDR3 spans 15 amino acids. The CDR3 DNA reads TGTGCCAGCAGTACCGCAGGGGAGCCGAAGGCCACCATATATTTT. This encodes CASSTAGEPKATIYF.

The chain couples TRBV5-4 to TRBJ2-3, with D hard to call. Germline values: CDR1 SGHNT, CDR2 YYREEE (reference sequence). The V gene lost 0 bases and the J gene lost 4 bases, with 6 bases spanning the gap. The CDR3 totals 13 residues. For the CDR3, the DNA is TGTGCCAGCAGCTTGGAGCGAGCAGATACGCAGTATTTT. Amino acid sequence: CASSLERADTQYF. Filled out from reference TRBV5-4 and TRBJ2-3, the complete variable domain reads ETGVTQSPTHLIKTRGQQVTLRCSSQSGHNTVSWYQQALGQGPQFIFQYYREEENGRGNFPPRFSGLQFPNYSSELNVNALELDDSALYLCASSLERADTQYFGPGTRLTVL.

This chain joins TRBV30 and TRBJ2-6; a weak D match, TRBD2 (5 bases). Per germline, CDR1 GTSNPN and CDR2 SVGIG (reference sequence). V lost 4 bases and J lost 0, with 10 bases in between. The CDR3 spans 15 residues. The CDR3 is CAWTSGSSGANVLTF. The DNA for the CDR3 is TGTGCCTGGACCTCTGGGAGCTCTGGGGCCAACGTCCTGACTTTC.

The gene calls are TRBV7-9 and TRBJ1-5, with D unclear. Trimming removed 2 bases at V and 11 bases at J, with 10 bases between. Germline V gene lookup returns CDR1 SEHNR and CDR2 FQNEAQ (reference sequence). This CDR3 contains 12 residues. The CDR3 DNA reads TGTGCCAGCAGCTTACATGAAACGGCCCAGCATTTT. It translates to CASSLHETAQHF.

The rearrangement joins TRBV21-1 to TRBJ2-5; the table's D gene call, TRBD2, was not cross checked with the DNA. TRBV21-1 has pseudogene status. The CDR3 is 14 residues long. In DNA, the CDR3 is TGTGCCAGCAGCAAAGGGGGGGACCGAGAGACCCAGTACTTC. Residues: CASSKGGDRETQYF.